This is a list of T cell receptor beta chains from one sample in a study of cytomegalovirus exposure and HLA in healthy donors. The protocol was immunoSEQ multiplex PCR, while the TCRdb copy is restricted to in-frame clones and leaves out a portion. Of 200,000 to 250,000 clones listed, approximately 80% are singletons. The sequenced material came from PBMCs. The receptor source for this set is a woman between 25 and 40 years old in good health and CMV-seropositive. Each CDR3 is given with its conserved first and last residue. Fields, in order: clone size, D gene, CDR3 length, J gene, V gene, CDR3 DNA, CDR3 protein. The D gene is left open where the match is weak. The listing skips clone size in some rows; elsewhere it reads once, few, many or a size class.

abundance: .
d_gene: .
len: 16
j_gene: TRBJ2-3
v_gene: TRBV9
CDR3nt: TGTGCCAGCAGCGTTGGGTTTTCGGGAAGCACAGATACGCAGTATTTT
CDR3aa: CASSVGFSGSTDTQYF

abundance: once
d_gene: .
len: 14
j_gene: TRBJ2-7
v_gene: TRBV27
CDR3nt: TGTGCCAGCAGGCGACAAGACCCTTCCTACGAGCAGTACTTC
CDR3aa: CASRRQDPSYEQYF

abundance: few
d_gene: TRBD1
len: 12
j_gene: TRBJ1-1
v_gene: TRBV30
CDR3nt: TGTGCCTGTCCGACAGGGTATGGTGAAGCTTTCTTT
CDR3aa: CACPTGYGEAFF

abundance: .
d_gene: .
len: 13
j_gene: TRBJ1-5
v_gene: TRBV7-2
CDR3nt: TGTGCCAGCAGCTATTACAGCAATCAGCCCCAGCATTTT
CDR3aa: CASSYYSNQPQHF

abundance: .
d_gene: .
len: 14
j_gene: TRBJ1-1
v_gene: TRBV27
CDR3nt: TGTGCCAGCAGTACCACCGGGACTCTTACTGAAGCTTTCTTT
CDR3aa: CASSTTGTLTEAFF

abundance: .
d_gene: TRBD1
len: 13
j_gene: TRBJ1-2
v_gene: TRBV6-5
CDR3nt: TGTGCCAGCAGTTCGACAGGGTACTATGGCTACACCTTC
CDR3aa: CASSSTGYYGYTF

abundance: .
d_gene: .
len: 15
j_gene: TRBJ2-6
v_gene: TRBV6-5
CDR3nt: TGTGCCAGCAGCCTAACACACTCTGGGGCCAACGTCCTGACTTTC
CDR3aa: CASSLTHSGANVLTF

abundance: .
d_gene: .
len: 16
j_gene: TRBJ2-1
v_gene: TRBV9
CDR3nt: TGTGCCAGCAGCGTAGCGGGGCACGTCTCCTACAATGAGCAGTTCTTC
CDR3aa: CASSVAGHVSYNEQFF

abundance: .
d_gene: .
len: 12
j_gene: TRBJ2-1
v_gene: TRBV30
CDR3nt: TGTGCCTGGAGTGGGGGTTACAATGAGCAGTTCTTC
CDR3aa: CAWSGGYNEQFF

abundance: .
d_gene: .
len: 14
j_gene: TRBJ2-3
v_gene: TRBV6-1
CDR3nt: TGTGCCAGCAGCGGGGGAACCTTCACAGATACGCAGTATTTT
CDR3aa: CASSGGTFTDTQYF

abundance: .
d_gene: .
len: 14
j_gene: TRBJ1-1
v_gene: TRBV27
CDR3nt: TGTGCCAGCAGTTTAATTAGGGGGAACACTGAAGCTTTCTTT
CDR3aa: CASSLIRGNTEAFF

abundance: .
d_gene: .
len: 13
j_gene: TRBJ2-7
v_gene: TRBV27
CDR3nt: TGTGCCAGCAGTCCCGGCCGGGTGGGAGAGCAGTACTTC
CDR3aa: CASSPGRVGEQYF

abundance: .
d_gene: TRBD1
len: 14
j_gene: TRBJ1-1
v_gene: TRBV5-1
CDR3nt: TGCGCCAGCAGCGGGACAGGGGTGAACACTGAAGCTTTCTTT
CDR3aa: CASSGTGVNTEAFF

abundance: .
d_gene: TRBD1
len: 14
j_gene: TRBJ1-2
v_gene: TRBV7-8
CDR3nt: TGTGCCAGCAGCCGACGGGACAGGACCTATGGCTACACCTTC
CDR3aa: CASSRRDRTYGYTF

abundance: .
d_gene: TRBD2
len: 17
j_gene: TRBJ2-1
v_gene: TRBV27
CDR3nt: TGTGCCAGCAGTTTCCTGAGTAGCGGGAGTGCTATTAATGAGCAGTTCTTC
CDR3aa: CASSFLSSGSAINEQFF

abundance: .
d_gene: .
len: 15
j_gene: TRBJ1-5
v_gene: TRBV5-1
CDR3nt: TGCGCCAGCAGCTTGGTAGGGGAACCTCTTCAGCCCCAGCATTTT
CDR3aa: CASSLVGEPLQPQHF

abundance: .
d_gene: .
len: 15
j_gene: TRBJ2-7
v_gene: TRBV10-1
CDR3nt: TGCGCCAGCAGCCAAGACTTCGCGGGGCCCGGGGAGCAGTACTTC
CDR3aa: CASSQDFAGPGEQYF

abundance: .
d_gene: TRBD2
len: 16
j_gene: TRBJ2-2
v_gene: TRBV5-1
CDR3nt: TGCGCCAGCAGCTTGGAGCCTAGCGGGGACACCGGGGAGCTGTTTTTT
CDR3aa: CASSLEPSGDTGELFF

abundance: .
d_gene: TRBD1
len: 13
j_gene: TRBJ1-2
v_gene: TRBV28
CDR3nt: TGTGCCGGGGTGGGGACAGGGGAAAGAGGCTACACCTTC
CDR3aa: CAGVGTGERGYTF

abundance: .
d_gene: .
len: 13
j_gene: TRBJ2-1
v_gene: TRBV11-3
CDR3nt: TGTGCCAGCAGCTTGGAATCCTACAATGAGCAGTTCTTC
CDR3aa: CASSLESYNEQFF

abundance: .
d_gene: .
len: 12
j_gene: TRBJ2-4
v_gene: TRBV30
CDR3nt: TGTGCCTGGATGGGAAGGAAAAACATTCAGTACTTC
CDR3aa: CAWMGRKNIQYF

abundance: .
d_gene: .
len: 15
j_gene: TRBJ2-1
v_gene: TRBV9
CDR3nt: TGTGCCAGCAGCGTAGTGGATACAGGGCCCAATGAGCAGTTCTTC
CDR3aa: CASSVVDTGPNEQFF

abundance: few
d_gene: .
len: 12
j_gene: TRBJ2-1
v_gene: TRBV2
CDR3nt: TGTGCCAGCAGTGCACAGAGCAATGAGCAGTTCTTC
CDR3aa: CASSAQSNEQFF

abundance: .
d_gene: .
len: 14
j_gene: TRBJ2-7
v_gene: TRBV28
CDR3nt: TGTGCCAGCAGTCCAACACTGGGACACCCAAGGCAGTACTTC
CDR3aa: CASSPTLGHPRQYF

abundance: .
d_gene: .
len: 15
j_gene: TRBJ1-5
v_gene: TRBV4-1
CDR3nt: TGCGCCAGCAGCCAGGAAGGGGTCCTAAATCAGCCCCAGCATTTT
CDR3aa: CASSQEGVLNQPQHF

abundance: .
d_gene: .
len: 13
j_gene: TRBJ2-3
v_gene: TRBV25-1
CDR3nt: TGTGCCAGCAGTGACCAGGGTACAGATACGCAGTATTTT
CDR3aa: CASSDQGTDTQYF

abundance: .
d_gene: .
len: 13
j_gene: TRBJ2-7
v_gene: TRBV10-1
CDR3nt: TGCGCCAGCAGCCTTGGGTTAAGCTACGAGCAGTACTTC
CDR3aa: CASSLGLSYEQYF

abundance: few
d_gene: .
len: 14
j_gene: TRBJ2-7
v_gene: TRBV11-3
CDR3nt: TGTGCCAGCAGCTTAGTACGGAGCTCCTACGAGCAGTACTTC
CDR3aa: CASSLVRSSYEQYF

abundance: .
d_gene: .
len: 14
j_gene: TRBJ1-5
v_gene: TRBV6-1
CDR3nt: TGTGCCAGCAGTGGATCCAGTGTCAATCAGCCCCAGCATTTT
CDR3aa: CASSGSSVNQPQHF

abundance: few
d_gene: TRBD1
len: 14
j_gene: TRBJ2-5
v_gene: TRBV2
CDR3nt: TGTGCCAGCAGGTCTACAGGGGTGGTGGAGACCCAGTACTTC
CDR3aa: CASRSTGVVETQYF

abundance: .
d_gene: .
len: 13
j_gene: TRBJ2-2
v_gene: TRBV30
CDR3nt: TGTGCCTGGAAGGGGCCGAACACCGGGGAGCTGTTTTTT
CDR3aa: CAWKGPNTGELFF

abundance: once
d_gene: .
len: 15
j_gene: TRBJ2-3
v_gene: TRBV4-3
CDR3nt: TGCGCCAGCAGCCACACCGGGACTGGGGTGGATACGCAGTATTTT
CDR3aa: CASSHTGTGVDTQYF

abundance: once
d_gene: .
len: 9
j_gene: TRBJ1-2
v_gene: TRBV20-1
CDR3nt: TGCAGTGCTAGAAATGGCTACACCTTC
CDR3aa: CSARNGYTF

abundance: .
d_gene: .
len: 12
j_gene: TRBJ2-1
v_gene: TRBV30
CDR3nt: TGTGCCTGGAGTCCTAACCCGGGGGAGCAGTTCTTC
CDR3aa: CAWSPNPGEQFF

abundance: .
d_gene: .
len: 15
j_gene: TRBJ1-2
v_gene: TRBV7-9
CDR3nt: TGTGCCAGCAGCTTACCACGCCCCGGGGACTTTGGCTACACCTTC
CDR3aa: CASSLPRPGDFGYTF

abundance: .
d_gene: TRBD1
len: 14
j_gene: TRBJ1-1
v_gene: TRBV6-1
CDR3nt: TGTGCCAGCAGTGAATTAGGGACAGAGACTGAAGCTTTCTTT
CDR3aa: CASSELGTETEAFF

abundance: .
d_gene: TRBD2
len: 16
j_gene: TRBJ2-2
v_gene: TRBV7-6
CDR3nt: TGTGCCAGCAGCTTACCCGGACTAGGCCGTACCGGGGAGCTGTTTTTT
CDR3aa: CASSLPGLGRTGELFF

abundance: .
d_gene: TRBD2
len: 14
j_gene: TRBJ2-5
v_gene: TRBV5-1
CDR3nt: TGCGCCAGCAGGTCTAGCGGGAGCCAAGAGACCCAGTACTTC
CDR3aa: CASRSSGSQETQYF

abundance: .
d_gene: .
len: 12
j_gene: TRBJ1-1
v_gene: TRBV29-1
CDR3nt: TGCAGCGTTCGCGACTTGAACACTGAAGCTTTCTTT
CDR3aa: CSVRDLNTEAFF

abundance: once
d_gene: TRBD2
len: 14
j_gene: TRBJ2-2
v_gene: TRBV5-1
CDR3nt: TGCGCCAGCCGACTAGCGGGAGCTTTCGGGGAGCTGTTTTTT
CDR3aa: CASRLAGAFGELFF

abundance: .
d_gene: .
len: 15
j_gene: TRBJ2-1
v_gene: TRBV7-3
CDR3nt: TGTGCCAGCAGCTTAAGGTCCCAGGGTCCCAATGAGCAGTTCTTC
CDR3aa: CASSLRSQGPNEQFF

abundance: few
d_gene: TRBD1
len: 12
j_gene: TRBJ1-4
v_gene: TRBV4-1
CDR3nt: TGCGCCAGCAGCAAATTTCAGGGGGAACTGTTTTTT
CDR3aa: CASSKFQGELFF

abundance: .
d_gene: TRBD1
len: 12
j_gene: TRBJ2-7
v_gene: TRBV28
CDR3nt: TGTGCCAGCAGTTTCTACAGGGGCGAGCAGTACTTC
CDR3aa: CASSFYRGEQYF

abundance: .
d_gene: .
len: 12
j_gene: TRBJ1-5
v_gene: TRBV2
CDR3nt: TGTGCCAGCAGTGATCCCGGAGCGCCCCAGCATTTT
CDR3aa: CASSDPGAPQHF

abundance: .
d_gene: .
len: 16
j_gene: TRBJ2-1
v_gene: TRBV7-3
CDR3nt: TGTGCCAGCAGCTTAACCGGCAGTTCCTCCTACAATGAGCAGTTCTTC
CDR3aa: CASSLTGSSSYNEQFF

abundance: .
d_gene: .
len: 14
j_gene: TRBJ1-3
v_gene: TRBV4-2
CDR3nt: TGTGCCAGCAGCCACTTGCTGTTTGGAAACACCATATATTTT
CDR3aa: CASSHLLFGNTIYF

abundance: .
d_gene: .
len: 13
j_gene: TRBJ2-7
v_gene: TRBV4-1
CDR3nt: TGCGCCAGCAGCCTGGGGGGTGGAAGCGAGCAGTACTTC
CDR3aa: CASSLGGGSEQYF

abundance: .
d_gene: TRBD1
len: 15
j_gene: TRBJ1-1
v_gene: TRBV27
CDR3nt: TGTGCCAGCAGTGGGGGGACAGGGGGTTCCACTGAAGCTTTCTTT
CDR3aa: CASSGGTGGSTEAFF

abundance: .
d_gene: TRBD1
len: 12
j_gene: TRBJ2-1
v_gene: TRBV6-5
CDR3nt: TGTGCCAGCAGAACAGGGGGCAATGAGCAGTTCTTC
CDR3aa: CASRTGGNEQFF

abundance: .
d_gene: .
len: 13
j_gene: TRBJ1-1
v_gene: TRBV30
CDR3nt: TGTGCCTGCAGTATCGGTCCGAACACTGAAGCTTTCTTT
CDR3aa: CACSIGPNTEAFF

abundance: .
d_gene: TRBD2
len: 16
j_gene: TRBJ2-7
v_gene: TRBV5-1
CDR3nt: TGCGCCAGCAGCTTGATAGCGGGAGGATCGGGCTACGAGCAGTACTTC
CDR3aa: CASSLIAGGSGYEQYF

abundance: few
d_gene: .
len: 14
j_gene: TRBJ2-2
v_gene: TRBV10-3
CDR3nt: TGTGCCATCCCCTCCGGACAGAACACCGGGGAGCTGTTTTTT
CDR3aa: CAIPSGQNTGELFF